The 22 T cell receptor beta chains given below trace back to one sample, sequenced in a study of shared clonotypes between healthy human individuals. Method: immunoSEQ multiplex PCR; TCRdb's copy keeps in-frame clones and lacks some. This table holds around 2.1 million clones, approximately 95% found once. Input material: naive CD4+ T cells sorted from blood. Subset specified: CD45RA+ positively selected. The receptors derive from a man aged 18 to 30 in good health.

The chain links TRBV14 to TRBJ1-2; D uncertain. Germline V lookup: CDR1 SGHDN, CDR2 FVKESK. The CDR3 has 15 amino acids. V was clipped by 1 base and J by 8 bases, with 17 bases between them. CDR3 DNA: TGTGCCAGCAGCCAAGCCAGTGGAGGGAGTAAGGGCTACACCTTC. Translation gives CASSQASGGSKGYTF.

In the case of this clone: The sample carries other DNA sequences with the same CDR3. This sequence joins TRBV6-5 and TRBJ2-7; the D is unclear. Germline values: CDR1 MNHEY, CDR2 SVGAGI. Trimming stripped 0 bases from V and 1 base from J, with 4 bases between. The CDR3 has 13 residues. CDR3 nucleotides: TGTGCCAGCAGTTACTCACTTTCCTACGAGCAGTACTTC. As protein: CASSYSLSYEQYF.

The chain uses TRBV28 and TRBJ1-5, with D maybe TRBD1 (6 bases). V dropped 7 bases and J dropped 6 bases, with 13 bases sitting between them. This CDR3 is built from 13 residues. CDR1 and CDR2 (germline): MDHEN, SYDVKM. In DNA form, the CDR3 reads TGTGCCAGCACTTGGTCAGGGGCTCAGCCCCAGCATTTT. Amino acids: CASTWSGAQPQHF.

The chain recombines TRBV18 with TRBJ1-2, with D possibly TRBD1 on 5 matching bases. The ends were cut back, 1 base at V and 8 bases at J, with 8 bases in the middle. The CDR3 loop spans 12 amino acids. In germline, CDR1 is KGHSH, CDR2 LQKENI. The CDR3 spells CASSPQGKGYTF. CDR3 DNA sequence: TGTGCCAGCTCACCACAGGGGAAGGGCTACACCTTC.

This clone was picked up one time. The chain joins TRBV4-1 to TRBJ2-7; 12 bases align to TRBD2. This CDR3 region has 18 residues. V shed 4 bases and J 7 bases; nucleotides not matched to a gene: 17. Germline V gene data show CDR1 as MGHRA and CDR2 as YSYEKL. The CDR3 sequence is CASSPLWASGGAQREQYF. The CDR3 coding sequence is TGCGCCAGCAGCCCCCTTTGGGCTAGCGGGGGGGCCCAACGAGAGCAGTACTTC.

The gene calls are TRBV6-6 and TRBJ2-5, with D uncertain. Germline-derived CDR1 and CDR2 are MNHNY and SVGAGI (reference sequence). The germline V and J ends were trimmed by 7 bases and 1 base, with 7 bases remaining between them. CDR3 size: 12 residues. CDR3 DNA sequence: TGTGCCAGCATTGGGTCCCAAGAGACCCAGTACTTC. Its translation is CASIGSQETQYF.

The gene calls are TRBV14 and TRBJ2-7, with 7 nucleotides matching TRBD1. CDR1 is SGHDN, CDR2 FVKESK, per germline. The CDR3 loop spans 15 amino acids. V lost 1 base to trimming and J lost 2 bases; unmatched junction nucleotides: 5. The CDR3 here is CASSQGTGVPYEQYF. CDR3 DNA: TGTGCCAGCAGCCAAGGAACAGGGGTACCCTACGAGCAGTACTTC.

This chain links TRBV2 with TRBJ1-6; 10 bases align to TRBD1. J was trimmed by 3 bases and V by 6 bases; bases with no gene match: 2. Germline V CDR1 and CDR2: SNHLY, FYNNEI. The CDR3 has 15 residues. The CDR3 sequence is CASRGQGIYNSPLHF. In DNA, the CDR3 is TGTGCCAGCAGGGGACAGGGGATCTATAATTCACCCCTCCACTTT.

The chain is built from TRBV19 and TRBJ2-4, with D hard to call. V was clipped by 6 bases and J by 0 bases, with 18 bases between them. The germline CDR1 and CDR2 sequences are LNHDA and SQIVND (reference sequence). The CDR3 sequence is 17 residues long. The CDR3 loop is CASSQNSETLAKNIQYF. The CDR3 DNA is TGTGCCAGTAGCCAGAATTCGGAGACTCTAGCCAAAAACATTCAGTACTTC.

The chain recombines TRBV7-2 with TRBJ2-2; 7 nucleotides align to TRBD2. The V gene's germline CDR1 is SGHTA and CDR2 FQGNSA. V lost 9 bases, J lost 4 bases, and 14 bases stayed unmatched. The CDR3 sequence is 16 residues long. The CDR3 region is CASQPRTSPGTGELFF. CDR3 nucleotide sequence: TGTGCCAGTCAGCCTCGGACTAGTCCTGGCACCGGGGAGCTGTTTTTT.

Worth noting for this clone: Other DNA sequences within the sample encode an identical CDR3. DNA of the CDR3: TGCGCCAGCAGCTTCTCGGGCAATGAGCAGTTCTTC. Protein: CASSFSGNEQFF. The rearrangement links TRBV5-1 to TRBJ2-1; D is uncertain. The CDR3 length is 12 residues. The V gene lost 2 bases and the J gene lost 6 bases, with 6 bases spanning the gap. Germline CDR1 reads SGHRS; CDR2 reads YFSETQ.

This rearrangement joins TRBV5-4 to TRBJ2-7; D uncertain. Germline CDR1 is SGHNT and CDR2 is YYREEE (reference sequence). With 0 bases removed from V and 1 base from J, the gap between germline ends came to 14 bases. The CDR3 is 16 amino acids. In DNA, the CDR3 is TGTGCCAGCAGCTTGGGGGCAGCTCCCCTATCCTACGAGCAGTACTTC. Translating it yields CASSLGAAPLSYEQYF.

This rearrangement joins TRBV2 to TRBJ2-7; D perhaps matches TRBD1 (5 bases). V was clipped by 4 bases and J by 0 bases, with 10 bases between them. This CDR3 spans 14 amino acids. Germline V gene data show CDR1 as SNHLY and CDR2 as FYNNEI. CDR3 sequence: CASSGSRDSYEQYF. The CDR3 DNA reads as TGTGCCAGCAGTGGTAGCAGGGACTCCTACGAGCAGTACTTC. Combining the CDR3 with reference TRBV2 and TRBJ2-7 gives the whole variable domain EPEVTQTPSHQVTQMGQEVILRCVPISNHLYFYWYRQILGQKVEFLVSFYNNEISEKSEIFDDQFSVERPDGSNFTLKIRSTKLEDSAMYFCASSGSRDSYEQYFGPGTRLTVT.

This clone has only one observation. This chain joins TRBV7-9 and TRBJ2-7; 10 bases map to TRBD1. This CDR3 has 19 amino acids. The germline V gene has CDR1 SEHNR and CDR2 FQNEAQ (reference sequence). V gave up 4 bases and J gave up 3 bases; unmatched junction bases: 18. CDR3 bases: TGTGCCAGCAGCTATAGGTTGACAGGGGGCTTTACTTCGCTCTACGAGCAGTACTTC. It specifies CASSYRLTGGFTSLYEQYF.

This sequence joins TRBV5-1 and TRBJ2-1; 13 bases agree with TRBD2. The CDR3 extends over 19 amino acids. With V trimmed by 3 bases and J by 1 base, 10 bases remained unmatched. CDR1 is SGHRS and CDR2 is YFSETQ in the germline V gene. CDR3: CASSSSLAGGPWSYNEQFF. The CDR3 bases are TGCGCCAGCAGCTCTTCACTAGCGGGAGGGCCTTGGTCCTACAATGAGCAGTTCTTC.

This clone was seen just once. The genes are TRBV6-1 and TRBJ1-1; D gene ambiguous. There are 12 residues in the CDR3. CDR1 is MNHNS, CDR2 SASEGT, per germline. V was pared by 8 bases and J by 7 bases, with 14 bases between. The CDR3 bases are TGTGCCAGCTCGAGGACCGGTAGTGAAGCTTTCTTT. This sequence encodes CASSRTGSEAFF.

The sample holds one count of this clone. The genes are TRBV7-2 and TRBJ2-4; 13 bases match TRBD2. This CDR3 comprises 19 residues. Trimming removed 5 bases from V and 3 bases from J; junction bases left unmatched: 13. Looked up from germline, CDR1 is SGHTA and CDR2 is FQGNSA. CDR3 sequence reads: CASSTPSGTSGRGKNIQYF. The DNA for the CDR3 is TGTGCCAGCAGCACACCATCCGGCACTAGCGGGAGGGGCAAAAACATTCAGTACTTC.

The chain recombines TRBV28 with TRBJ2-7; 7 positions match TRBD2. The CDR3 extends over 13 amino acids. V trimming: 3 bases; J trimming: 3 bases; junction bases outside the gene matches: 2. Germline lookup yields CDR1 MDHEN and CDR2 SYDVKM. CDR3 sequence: CASSFGGIYEQYF. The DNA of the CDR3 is TGTGCCAGCAGTTTCGGGGGGATCTACGAGCAGTACTTC.

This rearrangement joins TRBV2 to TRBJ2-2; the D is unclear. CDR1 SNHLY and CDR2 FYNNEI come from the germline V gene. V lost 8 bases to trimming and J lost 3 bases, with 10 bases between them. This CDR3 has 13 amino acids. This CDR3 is CASGFLDTGELFF. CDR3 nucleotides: TGTGCCAGCGGCTTTCTGGACACCGGGGAGCTGTTTTTT.

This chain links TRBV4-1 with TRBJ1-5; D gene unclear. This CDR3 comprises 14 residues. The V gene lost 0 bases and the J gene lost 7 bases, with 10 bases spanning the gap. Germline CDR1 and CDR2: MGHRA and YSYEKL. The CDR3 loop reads CASSQEGGRQPQHF. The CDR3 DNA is TGCGCCAGCAGCCAAGAGGGCGGACGGCAGCCCCAGCATTTT.

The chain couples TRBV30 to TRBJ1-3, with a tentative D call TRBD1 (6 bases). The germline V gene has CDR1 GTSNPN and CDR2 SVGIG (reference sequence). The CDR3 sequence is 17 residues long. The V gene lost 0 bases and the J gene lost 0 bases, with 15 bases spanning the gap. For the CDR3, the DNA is TGTGCCTGGAGTGTTTGGAGGGGGGGATCCTCTGGAAACACCATATATTTT. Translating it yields CAWSVWRGGSSGNTIYF.

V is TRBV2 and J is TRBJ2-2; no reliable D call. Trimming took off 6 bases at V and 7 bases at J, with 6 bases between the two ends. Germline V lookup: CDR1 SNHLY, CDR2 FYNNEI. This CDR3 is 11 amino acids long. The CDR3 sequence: CASRVDGELFF. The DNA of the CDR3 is TGTGCCAGCAGAGTGGACGGGGAGCTGTTTTTT.